This entry concerns a single T cell receptor beta chain. This entry belongs to a study of blood T cell repertoires in COVID-19. Study-level background: The cDNA or gDNA used as material had been derived from T cells, B-cell-depleted T cells, or PBMCs.

The J segment lost 4 bases and the V segment lost 5 bases, leaving 7 bases of the junction unmatched. Looked up from germline, CDR1 is SGHTA and CDR2 is FQGNSA. The CDR3 has 16 residues. The repertoire was sequenced with immunoSEQ multiplex PCR; TCRdb's copy has only in-frame clones and lacks some. Here the sample spans more than 300,000 clones, roughly 86% being singletons. Sequencing used peripheral blood. This sequence joins TRBV7-2 and TRBJ2-5, with 13 bases that match TRBD2. The clonotype originates from an older woman with COVID-19, enrolled during active disease. The CDR3 here is CASSVGLAGIGETQYF. The CDR3 DNA reads TGTGCCAGCAGCGTGGGACTAGCGGGGATCGGAGAGACCCAGTACTTC.